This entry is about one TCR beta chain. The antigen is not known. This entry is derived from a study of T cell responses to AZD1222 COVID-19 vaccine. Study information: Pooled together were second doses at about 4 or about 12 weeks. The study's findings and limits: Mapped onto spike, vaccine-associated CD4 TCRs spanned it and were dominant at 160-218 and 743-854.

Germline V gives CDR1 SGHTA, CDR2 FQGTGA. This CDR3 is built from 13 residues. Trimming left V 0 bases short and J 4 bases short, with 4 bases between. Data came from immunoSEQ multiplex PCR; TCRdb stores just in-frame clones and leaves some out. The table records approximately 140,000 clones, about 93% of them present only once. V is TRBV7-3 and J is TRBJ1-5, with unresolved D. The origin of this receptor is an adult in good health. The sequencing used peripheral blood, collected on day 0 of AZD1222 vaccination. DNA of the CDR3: TGTGCCAGCAGCTTAACCCCAAATCAGCCCCAGCATTTT. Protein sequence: CASSLTPNQPQHF. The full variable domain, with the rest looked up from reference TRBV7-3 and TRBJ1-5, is GAGVSQTPSNKVTEKGKYVELRCDPISGHTALYWYRQSLGQGPEFLIYFQGTGAADDSGLPNDRFFAVRPEGSVSTLKIQRTERGDSAVYLCASSLTPNQPQHFGDGTRLSIL.